This is a list of T cell receptor beta chains from one sample in a study of control samples from healthy donors and cancer patients. Generated by immunoSEQ multiplex PCR, the TCRdb table keeps only in-frame clones and is missing some. The sample holds nearly 200,000 clones; approximately 91% are singletons and the top ten take over 1.5%. Sample: blood. The source is a man aged 30 to 39 in good health. The CDR3 runs from the conserved cysteine through the conserved F or W. The order of the fields is clone size, V gene, D gene, J gene, CDR3 protein, CDR3 DNA. The D gene is left open where the match is weak. Some rows mark clone size as missing; the rest say once, few, many or name a class of expanded clone.

clone size: -; V gene: TRBV5-1; D gene: -; J gene: TRBJ1-5; CDR3 protein: CASSLEGSPQHF; CDR3 DNA: TGCGCCAGCAGCTTGGAAGGCTCGCCCCAGCATTTT
clone size: -; V gene: TRBV7-5; D gene: -; J gene: TRBJ1-5; CDR3 protein: CARSFEHWQGRVGSNQPQHF; CDR3 DNA: TGTGCCAGAAGCTTCGAGCACTGGCAGGGGAGAGTGGGGAGCAATCAGCCCCAGCATTTT
clone size: -; V gene: TRBV11-3; D gene: TRBD1; J gene: TRBJ1-2; CDR3 protein: CASSSPPLASRDRFLRYTF; CDR3 DNA: TGTGCCAGCAGCTCCCCCCCCCTCGCCTCGAGGGACAGGTTTTTGAGGTACACCTTC
clone size: -; V gene: TRBV19; D gene: -; J gene: TRBJ2-2; CDR3 protein: CASSFGASATGELFF; CDR3 DNA: TGTGCCAGTAGTTTTGGAGCGTCTGCTACCGGGGAGCTGTTTTTT
clone size: -; V gene: TRBV13; D gene: TRBD1; J gene: TRBJ2-7; CDR3 protein: CASSFRQGSYYEQYF; CDR3 DNA: TGTGCCAGCAGCTTCAGACAGGGGAGTTACTACGAGCAGTACTTC
clone size: -; V gene: TRBV21-1; D gene: -; J gene: TRBJ1-2; CDR3 protein: CASPIWDKQINYGYTF; CDR3 DNA: TGTGCCAGCCCCATATGGGATAAACAAATTAACTATGGCTACACCTTC
clone size: -; V gene: TRBV4-1; D gene: TRBD1; J gene: TRBJ1-6; CDR3 protein: CASSHNRDRGPRPLHF; CDR3 DNA: TGCGCCAGCAGCCACAACCGGGACAGGGGACCCAGACCCCTCCACTTT
clone size: -; V gene: TRBV6-5; D gene: -; J gene: TRBJ1-1; CDR3 protein: CASTPTGGFTEAFF; CDR3 DNA: TGTGCCAGCACCCCCACTGGAGGGTTCACTGAAGCTTTCTTT
clone size: -; V gene: TRBV5-4; D gene: TRBD2; J gene: TRBJ2-1; CDR3 protein: CASSLVAGGLVYNEQFF; CDR3 DNA: TGTGCCAGCAGCTTGGTTGCGGGGGGGCTAGTATACAATGAGCAGTTCTTC
clone size: -; V gene: TRBV11-2; D gene: -; J gene: TRBJ1-6; CDR3 protein: CASSLGLAGSYNSPLHF; CDR3 DNA: TGTGCCAGCAGCTTAGGGTTGGCAGGGTCCTATAATTCACCCCTCCACTTT
clone size: once; V gene: TRBV24-1; D gene: -; J gene: TRBJ2-1; CDR3 protein: CATSDSLEGVSYNEQFF; CDR3 DNA: TGTGCCACCAGTGACTCCCTGGAGGGCGTATCCTACAATGAGCAGTTCTTC
clone size: -; V gene: TRBV6-1; D gene: -; J gene: TRBJ2-5; CDR3 protein: CASSEDVPRGETQYF; CDR3 DNA: TGTGCCAGCAGTGAAGACGTCCCACGCGGGGAGACCCAGTACTTC
clone size: -; V gene: TRBV4-2; D gene: -; J gene: TRBJ2-1; CDR3 protein: CASSQDGNSYNEQFF; CDR3 DNA: TGTGCCAGCAGCCAAGATGGTAATTCCTACAATGAGCAGTTCTTC
clone size: -; V gene: TRBV7-2; D gene: TRBD1; J gene: TRBJ1-1; CDR3 protein: CASSLRPDRGWNTEAFF; CDR3 DNA: TGTGCCAGCAGCTTGAGGCCCGACAGGGGTTGGAACACTGAAGCTTTCTTT
clone size: -; V gene: TRBV5-1; D gene: -; J gene: TRBJ1-2; CDR3 protein: CASSLVIGGDGYTF; CDR3 DNA: TGCGCCAGCAGCTTGGTAATTGGGGGGGACGGCTACACCTTC
clone size: -; V gene: TRBV3-1/TRBV3-2; D gene: TRBD2; J gene: TRBJ2-1; CDR3 protein: CASSQAARLAGFNEQFF; CDR3 DNA: TGTGCCAGCAGCCAAGCGGCTAGACTAGCGGGGTTCAATGAGCAGTTCTTC
clone size: few; V gene: TRBV11-2; D gene: TRBD1; J gene: TRBJ2-1; CDR3 protein: CASSLVGTGSYNEQFF; CDR3 DNA: TGTGCCAGCAGCTTAGTCGGGACAGGGTCCTACAATGAGCAGTTCTTC
clone size: -; V gene: TRBV19; D gene: TRBD2; J gene: TRBJ2-4; CDR3 protein: CASSIATSGNIQYF; CDR3 DNA: TGTGCCAGTAGTATAGCAACTAGCGGAAACATTCAGTACTTC
clone size: -; V gene: TRBV5-5; D gene: TRBD1; J gene: TRBJ2-7; CDR3 protein: CASSFGDREHEQYF; CDR3 DNA: TGTGCCAGCAGCTTTGGGGACAGGGAGCACGAGCAGTACTTC
clone size: -; V gene: TRBV5-1; D gene: -; J gene: TRBJ1-6; CDR3 protein: CASSLASQGSSLHF; CDR3 DNA: TGCGCCAGCAGCTTGGCTAGTCAGGGTAGTTCCCTCCACTTT
clone size: -; V gene: TRBV6-5; D gene: -; J gene: TRBJ1-2; CDR3 protein: CASSYYGFNYGYTF; CDR3 DNA: TGTGCCAGCAGTTACTATGGTTTTAACTATGGCTACACCTTC
clone size: -; V gene: TRBV7-9; D gene: TRBD1; J gene: TRBJ2-1; CDR3 protein: CASSLGQGSYNEQFF; CDR3 DNA: TGTGCCAGCAGCCTAGGACAGGGCTCCTACAATGAGCAGTTCTTC
clone size: -; V gene: TRBV29-1; D gene: -; J gene: TRBJ2-7; CDR3 protein: CSVARQGRGEQYF; CDR3 DNA: TGCAGCGTTGCTAGGCAGGGTCGAGGCGAGCAGTACTTC
clone size: -; V gene: TRBV11-2; D gene: -; J gene: TRBJ2-6; CDR3 protein: CASSLSSLSGANVLTF; CDR3 DNA: TGTGCCAGCAGCTTATCGTCCCTCTCTGGGGCCAACGTCCTGACTTTC
clone size: -; V gene: TRBV15; D gene: -; J gene: TRBJ2-3; CDR3 protein: CATSRELVTDTQYF; CDR3 DNA: TGTGCCACCAGCAGAGAACTAGTCACAGATACGCAGTATTTT
clone size: -; V gene: TRBV6-5; D gene: TRBD1; J gene: TRBJ2-7; CDR3 protein: CASSMNRGLYEQYF; CDR3 DNA: TGTGCCAGCAGTATGAACAGGGGGTTGTACGAGCAGTACTTC
clone size: -; V gene: TRBV12-3/TRBV12-4; D gene: -; J gene: TRBJ1-2; CDR3 protein: CASTLNRGYTF; CDR3 DNA: TGTGCCAGCACCCTTAATCGGGGCTACACCTTC
clone size: once; V gene: TRBV24-1; D gene: -; J gene: TRBJ1-6; CDR3 protein: CATKARVPGNSPLHF; CDR3 DNA: TGTGCCACCAAAGCGAGGGTTCCCGGTAATTCACCCCTCCACTTT
clone size: -; V gene: TRBV6-5; D gene: -; J gene: TRBJ1-1; CDR3 protein: CASSSSEMNTEAFF; CDR3 DNA: TGTGCCAGCAGTTCCAGTGAGATGAACACTGAAGCTTTCTTT
clone size: few; V gene: TRBV6-5; D gene: -; J gene: TRBJ1-1; CDR3 protein: CASSYSGSEAFF; CDR3 DNA: TGTGCCAGCAGTTACTCAGGGTCTGAAGCTTTCTTT
clone size: -; V gene: TRBV28; D gene: TRBD1; J gene: TRBJ1-5; CDR3 protein: CASSWDRGQPQHF; CDR3 DNA: TGTGCCAGCAGTTGGGACAGAGGGCAGCCCCAGCATTTT
clone size: -; V gene: TRBV24-1; D gene: -; J gene: TRBJ2-3; CDR3 protein: CATSDYTDTGNTDTQYF; CDR3 DNA: TGTGCCACCAGTGATTATACCGACACGGGAAACACAGATACGCAGTATTTT
clone size: -; V gene: TRBV2; D gene: -; J gene: TRBJ2-7; CDR3 protein: CASSERGAGEQYF; CDR3 DNA: TGTGCCAGCAGTGAACGGGGGGCGGGAGAGCAGTACTTC
clone size: -; V gene: TRBV6-4; D gene: -; J gene: TRBJ1-6; CDR3 protein: CASSPRGSPHF; CDR3 DNA: TGTGCCAGCAGCCCCCGGGGATCACCCCACTTT
clone size: -; V gene: TRBV12-3/TRBV12-4; D gene: -; J gene: TRBJ1-3; CDR3 protein: CASSFSIGNTIYF; CDR3 DNA: TGTGCCAGCAGTTTCTCCATCGGAAACACCATATATTTT
clone size: once; V gene: TRBV13; D gene: -; J gene: TRBJ1-1; CDR3 protein: CASTLRGIQVEAFF; CDR3 DNA: TGTGCCAGCACTCTCAGGGGCATCCAGGTTGAAGCTTTCTTT
clone size: -; V gene: TRBV7-9; D gene: -; J gene: TRBJ2-2; CDR3 protein: CASRGPGAHTGELFF; CDR3 DNA: TGTGCCAGCAGGGGTCCGGGGGCGCACACCGGGGAGCTGTTTTTT
clone size: -; V gene: TRBV30; D gene: -; J gene: TRBJ2-3; CDR3 protein: CAWNSRDTSTDTQYF; CDR3 DNA: TGTGCCTGGAATTCGCGGGACACGAGCACAGATACGCAGTATTTT
clone size: -; V gene: TRBV19; D gene: -; J gene: TRBJ2-1; CDR3 protein: CASSIRLVSDAQFF; CDR3 DNA: TGTGCCAGTAGTATTAGACTAGTTAGCGATGCGCAGTTCTTC
clone size: -; V gene: TRBV5-1; D gene: -; J gene: TRBJ1-1; CDR3 protein: CASSYAGGTEAFF; CDR3 DNA: TGCGCCAGCAGTTATGCTGGGGGCACTGAAGCTTTCTTT
clone size: -; V gene: TRBV19; D gene: TRBD1; J gene: TRBJ2-1; CDR3 protein: CASSIGTGGRNEQFF; CDR3 DNA: TGTGCCAGTAGTATAGGTACAGGGGGACGGAATGAGCAGTTCTTC
clone size: -; V gene: TRBV15; D gene: TRBD1; J gene: TRBJ1-2; CDR3 protein: CATSKTRDRVLGYTF; CDR3 DNA: TGTGCCACCAGCAAAACCCGGGACAGGGTTTTGGGCTACACCTTC
clone size: -; V gene: TRBV30; D gene: -; J gene: TRBJ1-1; CDR3 protein: CAWSVSGGTEAFF; CDR3 DNA: TGTGCCTGGAGTGTATCGGGGGGAACTGAAGCTTTCTTT
clone size: -; V gene: TRBV3-1/TRBV3-2; D gene: TRBD1; J gene: TRBJ2-6; CDR3 protein: CASSQVGWGQGPGANVLTF; CDR3 DNA: TGTGCCAGCAGCCAAGTTGGGTGGGGACAGGGCCCTGGGGCCAACGTCCTGACTTTC
clone size: -; V gene: TRBV19; D gene: -; J gene: TRBJ1-1; CDR3 protein: CATGTSLMNTEAFF; CDR3 DNA: TGTGCCACCGGGACATCCCTCATGAACACTGAAGCTTTCTTT
clone size: -; V gene: TRBV19; D gene: TRBD1; J gene: TRBJ1-2; CDR3 protein: CASSRTGDYGYTF; CDR3 DNA: TGTGCCAGTAGTAGGACAGGGGACTATGGCTACACCTTC
clone size: -; V gene: TRBV2; D gene: -; J gene: TRBJ2-4; CDR3 protein: CASSEDAGAKNIQYF; CDR3 DNA: TGTGCCAGCAGTGAAGACGCCGGGGCCAAAAACATTCAGTACTTC
clone size: -; V gene: TRBV4-1; D gene: -; J gene: TRBJ2-3; CDR3 protein: CASSQDRIAAFTDTQYF; CDR3 DNA: TGCGCCAGCAGCCAAGATCGGATAGCGGCGTTCACAGATACGCAGTATTTT
clone size: -; V gene: TRBV6-5; D gene: -; J gene: TRBJ1-1; CDR3 protein: CASSYGPNTEAFF; CDR3 DNA: TGTGCCAGCAGTTACGGTCCGAACACTGAAGCTTTCTTT
clone size: -; V gene: TRBV6-6; D gene: -; J gene: TRBJ1-1; CDR3 protein: CASSYDTGVTEAFF; CDR3 DNA: TGTGCCAGCAGTTACGATACGGGGGTCACTGAAGCTTTCTTT